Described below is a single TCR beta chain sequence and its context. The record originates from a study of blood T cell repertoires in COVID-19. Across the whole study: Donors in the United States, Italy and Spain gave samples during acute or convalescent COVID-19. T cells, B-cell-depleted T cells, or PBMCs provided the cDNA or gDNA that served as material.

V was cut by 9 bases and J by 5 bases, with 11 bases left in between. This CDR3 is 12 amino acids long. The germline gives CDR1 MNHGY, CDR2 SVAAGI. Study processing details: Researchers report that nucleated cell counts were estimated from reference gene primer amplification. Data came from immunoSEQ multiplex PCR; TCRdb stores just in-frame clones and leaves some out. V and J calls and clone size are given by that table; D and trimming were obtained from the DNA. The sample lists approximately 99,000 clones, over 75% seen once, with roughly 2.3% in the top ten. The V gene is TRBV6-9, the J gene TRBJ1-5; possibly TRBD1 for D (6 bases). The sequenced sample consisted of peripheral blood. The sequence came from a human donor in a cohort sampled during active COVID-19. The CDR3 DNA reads TGTGCCAGACAGGGTAACCATCAGCCCCAGCATTTT. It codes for CARQGNHQPQHF.